The present entry profiles one TCR beta chain with its context. The source of the sample is a study of blood T cell repertoires in COVID-19. At the level of the study: PBMCs, B-cell-depleted T cells, or T cells were the source of the cDNA or gDNA that made up the material.

Method: immunoSEQ multiplex PCR; TCRdb's copy keeps in-frame clones and lacks some. The table lists tens of thousands of clones, roughly 89% of them singletons. The length of the CDR3 is 16 residues. CDR1 is KGHSH, CDR2 LQKENI, per germline. The V end was cut by 0 bases, the J end by 0 bases, with 12 bases between. The specimen was peripheral blood. The V gene is TRBV18, the J gene TRBJ2-7; D ambiguous. The receptor was isolated from a human donor in a cohort sampled during active COVID-19. CDR3 protein: CASSPPRGLSSYEQYF. The CDR3 DNA is TGTGCCAGCTCACCACCTAGAGGTCTCAGCTCCTACGAGCAGTACTTC.